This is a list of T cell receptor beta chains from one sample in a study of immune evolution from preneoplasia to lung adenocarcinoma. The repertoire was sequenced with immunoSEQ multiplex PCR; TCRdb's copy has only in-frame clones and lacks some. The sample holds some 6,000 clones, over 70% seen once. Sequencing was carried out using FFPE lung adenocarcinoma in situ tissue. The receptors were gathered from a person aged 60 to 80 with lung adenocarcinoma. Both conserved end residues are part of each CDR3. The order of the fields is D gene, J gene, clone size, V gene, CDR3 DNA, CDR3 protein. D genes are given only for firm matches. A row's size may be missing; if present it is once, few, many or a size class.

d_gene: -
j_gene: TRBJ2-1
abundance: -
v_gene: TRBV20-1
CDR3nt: TGCAGTGCCAACCGAGGGAATGAGCAGTTCTTC
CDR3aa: CSANRGNEQFF

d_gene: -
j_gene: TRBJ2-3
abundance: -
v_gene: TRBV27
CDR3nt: TGTGCCAGCACTACAGGGTCAGATACGCAGTATTTT
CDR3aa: CASTTGSDTQYF

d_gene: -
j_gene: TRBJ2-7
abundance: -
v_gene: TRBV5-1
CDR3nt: TGCGCCAGCAGCCTGGGGCAGTACGAGCAGTACTTC
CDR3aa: CASSLGQYEQYF

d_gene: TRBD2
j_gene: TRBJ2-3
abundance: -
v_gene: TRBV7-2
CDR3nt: TGTGCCAGCAGCTTAGATAGTAGCGGGGGCCCAGATACGCAGTATTTT
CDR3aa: CASSLDSSGGPDTQYF

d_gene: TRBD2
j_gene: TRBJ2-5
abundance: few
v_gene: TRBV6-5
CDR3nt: TGTGCCAGCAGTTACAGCGGGGGGGCCCGAGAGACCCAGTACTTC
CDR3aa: CASSYSGGARETQYF

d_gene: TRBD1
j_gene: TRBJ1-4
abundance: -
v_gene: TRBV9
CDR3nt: TGTGCCAGCAGCGGAGGGACAGGGATTAACGAAAAACTGTTTTTT
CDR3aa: CASSGGTGINEKLFF

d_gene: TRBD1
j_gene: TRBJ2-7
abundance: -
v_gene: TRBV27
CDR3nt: TGTGCCAGCGGGTACAGGGGTAAGTCCTACGAGCAGTACTTC
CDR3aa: CASGYRGKSYEQYF

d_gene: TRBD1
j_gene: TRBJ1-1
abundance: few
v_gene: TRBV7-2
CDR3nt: TGTGCCAGCAGCCGAAGACAGGGGGTTGAAGCTTTCTTT
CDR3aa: CASSRRQGVEAFF

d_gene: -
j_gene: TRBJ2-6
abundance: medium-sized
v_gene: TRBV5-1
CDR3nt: TGCGCCAGCAGCTTGTCTCTCTCTGGGGCCAACGTCCTGACTTTC
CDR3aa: CASSLSLSGANVLTF

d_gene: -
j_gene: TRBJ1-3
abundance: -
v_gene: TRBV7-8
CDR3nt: TGTGCCAGCAGCCAGGACGGACTTTCTGGAAACACCATATATTTT
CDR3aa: CASSQDGLSGNTIYF

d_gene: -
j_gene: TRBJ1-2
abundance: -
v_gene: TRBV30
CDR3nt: TGTGCCTGCCCGGAGGCAGCCAACTATGGCTACACCTTC
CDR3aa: CACPEAANYGYTF

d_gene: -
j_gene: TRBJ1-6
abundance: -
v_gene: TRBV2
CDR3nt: TGTGCCAGCAGTGAGCTGGGTCCCCTCCACTTT
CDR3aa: CASSELGPLHF

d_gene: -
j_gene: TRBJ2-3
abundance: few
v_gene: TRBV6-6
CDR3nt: TGTGCCGCGAGGGGGGGAACAGGAGGCACAGATACGCAGTATTTT
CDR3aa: CAARGGTGGTDTQYF

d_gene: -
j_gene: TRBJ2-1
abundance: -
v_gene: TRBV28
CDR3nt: TGTGCCAGCAGTTTCATCCACAATGAGCAGTTCTTC
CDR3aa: CASSFIHNEQFF

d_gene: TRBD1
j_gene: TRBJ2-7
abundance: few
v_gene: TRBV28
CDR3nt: TGTGCCAGCAGTTCCGGACAGGGGGTATACGAGCAGTACTTC
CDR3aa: CASSSGQGVYEQYF